These T cell receptor beta chains were read from a single sample in a study of shared clonotypes between healthy human individuals. Only in-frame clones appear in the TCRdb table, and some are missing; sequencing was by immunoSEQ multiplex PCR. The profile shows around 510,000 clones, approximately 95% of them singletons. Sequenced input: naive CD4+ T cells sorted from blood. These receptor sequences come from a woman under 40 in good health. Each CDR3 is given with its conserved first and last residue. A D gene is named only where the DNA matches it firmly. Expanded clones get a size class; other rows say once, few or many, or leave the size out.

abundance	d_gene	v_gene	j_gene	CDR3nt	CDR3aa
once	TRBD2	TRBV5-6	TRBJ2-3	TGTGCCAGCGGGACTAGCGGGACAGATACGCAGTATTTT	CASGTSGTDTQYF
NA	TRBD1	TRBV5-1	TRBJ1-3	TGCGCCAGCAGAACCACAGGGGACTTTGGAAACACCATATATTTT	CASRTTGDFGNTIYF
NA	TRBD2	TRBV7-9	TRBJ2-1	TGTGCCAGCAGCTTAGTCCCCCGGAGACGGGAGGGGACCTACAATGAGCAGTTCTTC	CASSLVPRRREGTYNEQFF
NA	NA	TRBV30	TRBJ2-4	TGTGCCTGGAGTGTAGTCCCGGGCTTTAAAAACATTCAGTACTTC	CAWSVVPGFKNIQYF
NA	NA	TRBV2	TRBJ2-7	TGTGCCAGCAGTGATAGGGTCTCCTACGAGCAGTACTTC	CASSDRVSYEQYF
NA	TRBD2	TRBV27	TRBJ2-3	TGTGCCAGCAATCCAACTAGCGCTGCCGCAGATACGCAGTATTTT	CASNPTSAAADTQYF
NA	TRBD2	TRBV19	TRBJ2-7	TGTGCCAGTAGATTGACTAGCGTTTCCTACGAGCAGTACTTC	CASRLTSVSYEQYF
NA	NA	TRBV19	TRBJ2-7	TGTGCCAGTAGTAATGCGGGTTTGGTCCTCGAGCAGTACTTC	CASSNAGLVLEQYF
NA	NA	TRBV27	TRBJ2-1	TGTGCCAGCAGTTTAGATGAGCAGTTCTTC	CASSLDEQFF
NA	NA	TRBV11-2	TRBJ2-7	TGTGCCAGCAGCCCATGGGGCAGATACTACGAGCAGTACTTC	CASSPWGRYYEQYF
NA	TRBD2	TRBV11-2	TRBJ2-5	TGTGCCAGCTCAGGGACTAGCGGGGTACCAGGGGCCCAGTACTTC	CASSGTSGVPGAQYF
NA	TRBD2	TRBV10-2	TRBJ2-7	TGCGCCATCCCACCGGGACTAGCGGGGACCGTTTCAACCTACGAGCAGTACTTC	CAIPPGLAGTVSTYEQYF
NA	NA	TRBV7-6	TRBJ2-3	TGTGCCAGCAGCTTTCGAACACGACGTGCTAGCACAGATACGCAGTATTTT	CASSFRTRRASTDTQYF
NA	TRBD2	TRBV5-1	TRBJ2-1	TGCGCCAGCAGCTTCCCCGACCAGCGGGAGTGGGATGAGCAGTTCTTC	CASSFPDQREWDEQFF
NA	NA	TRBV6-1	TRBJ1-2	TGTGCCAGCAGTGAGGGGGGTTCACACCCTTATGGCTACACCTTC	CASSEGGSHPYGYTF
NA	NA	TRBV6-1	TRBJ1-5	TGTGCCAGCAGTGCTAGGCCCGAAAATCAGCCCCAGCATTTT	CASSARPENQPQHF
NA	NA	TRBV4-2	TRBJ2-1	TGTGCCAGCAGCCAAGTTCGGGCTGACAGAGTACAGAATGAGCAGTTCTTC	CASSQVRADRVQNEQFF
NA	TRBD2	TRBV5-6	TRBJ2-7	TGTGCCAGCAGTTGGACTAGCAGCTACGAGCAGTACTTC	CASSWTSSYEQYF
NA	NA	TRBV4-2	TRBJ2-2	TGTGCCAGCAGCCAAGTCTCGAGGGAGAACACCGGGGAGCTGTTTTTT	CASSQVSRENTGELFF
NA	NA	TRBV5-1	TRBJ2-1	TGCGCCAGCAGCTTGGACCGGAAGTTCAATGAGCAGTTCTTC	CASSLDRKFNEQFF
once	NA	TRBV5-1	TRBJ2-5	TGCGCCAGTACGGAGAACCAAGAGACCCAGTACTTC	CASTENQETQYF
NA	NA	TRBV27	TRBJ2-1	TGTGCCAGCAGTTTCAGTTTCCCCTACAATGAGCAGTTCTTC	CASSFSFPYNEQFF
NA	NA	TRBV5-1	TRBJ1-1	TGCGCCAGCAGCCTGACAGTTGGGTCCACTGAAGCTTTCTTT	CASSLTVGSTEAFF
NA	TRBD1	TRBV11-2	TRBJ1-5	TGTGCCAGCAGCTTAGAACCAACAGGGGCTCAGCCCCAGCATTTT	CASSLEPTGAQPQHF
NA	TRBD1	TRBV6-1	TRBJ2-3	TGTGCCAGCAGTGCTGACAGGGGCGTAGATACGCAGTATTTT	CASSADRGVDTQYF
NA	TRBD1	TRBV5-1	TRBJ1-2	TGCGCCAGCAGCTTATCGGGACAGGGGGTCATCTATGGCTACACCTTC	CASSLSGQGVIYGYTF
NA	NA	TRBV15	TRBJ2-7	TGTGCCACCAGCAGAGTCGATACCGGTCCCTACGAGCAGTACTTC	CATSRVDTGPYEQYF
NA	NA	TRBV7-2	TRBJ1-1	TGTGCCAGCAGCCGGAGGGGGTTGGTGAACACTGAAGCTTTCTTT	CASSRRGLVNTEAFF
NA	NA	TRBV6-5	TRBJ1-5	TGTGCCAGCAGTTACTCGAGCGGCAGCAATCAGCCCCAGCATTTT	CASSYSSGSNQPQHF
NA	TRBD1	TRBV7-6	TRBJ1-1	TGTGCCAGCAGCCAGGACAGGATGAACACTGAAGCTTTCTTT	CASSQDRMNTEAFF
NA	NA	TRBV28	TRBJ2-7	TGTGCCAGCAGTTCCAGGGGACAAGCCTACGAGCAGTACTTC	CASSSRGQAYEQYF
NA	TRBD1	TRBV2	TRBJ2-1	TGTGCCAGCAGGAGAGGGACAGAAGGAAATTGGGACAATGAGCAGTTCTTC	CASRRGTEGNWDNEQFF
few	TRBD1	TRBV5-1	TRBJ1-2	TGCGCCAGCAGCTTCATGGACAGGGCCTCCTATGGCTACACCTTC	CASSFMDRASYGYTF
NA	NA	TRBV7-3	TRBJ2-1	TGTGCCAGCAGCTTAAGTTGGCTCCCGAGTTCTTACAATGAGCAGTTCTTC	CASSLSWLPSSYNEQFF
NA	TRBD2	TRBV5-1	TRBJ2-7	TGCGCCAGCAGCACCTTAGCGGGGCCCTACGAGCAGTACTTC	CASSTLAGPYEQYF
NA	NA	TRBV9	TRBJ2-7	TGTGCCAGCAGCAACTCCTACGAGCAGTACTTC	CASSNSYEQYF
few	NA	TRBV7-2	TRBJ1-2	TGTGCCAGCAGCAAGTGGGGAGGAGTGATGAATGGTGGCTACACCTTC	CASSKWGGVMNGGYTF
few	TRBD1	TRBV28	TRBJ2-7	TGTGCCAGCAGTTCGTGGACAGGGGTTTCCGAGCAGTACTTC	CASSSWTGVSEQYF
NA	TRBD2	TRBV6-1	TRBJ2-1	TGTGCCAGCAGTGAATCCCTAGCGGGAGACCAGTTCTTC	CASSESLAGDQFF
NA	TRBD2	TRBV9	TRBJ2-1	TGTGCCAGCAGCTACCTAGCGGGGGGATACAATGAGCAGTTCTTC	CASSYLAGGYNEQFF
NA	TRBD1	TRBV27	TRBJ1-1	TGTGCCAGCAGTTTGGGACAGACGAACACTGAAGCTTTCTTT	CASSLGQTNTEAFF
once	NA	TRBV7-6	TRBJ2-1	TGTGCCAGCAGCTTAGCTGCGACATACAATGAGCAGTTCTTC	CASSLAATYNEQFF
NA	TRBD1	TRBV25-1	TRBJ1-2	TGTGCCAGCAGTGGACTACAGGGGTTGTCTGAAGGCTACACCTTC	CASSGLQGLSEGYTF
NA	NA	TRBV5-1	TRBJ1-3	TGCGCCAGCAGCTTGGGTGGCAGCCAGCGTGACACCATATATTTT	CASSLGGSQRDTIYF
NA	NA	TRBV5-6	TRBJ1-2	TGTGCCAGCAGCTTGGGATCTTCGGGCTACACCTTC	CASSLGSSGYTF
NA	TRBD1	TRBV5-1	TRBJ1-1	TGCGCCAGCAGCTATGGACAGGTTGGAAGCACTGAAGCTTTCTTT	CASSYGQVGSTEAFF
NA	NA	TRBV5-4	TRBJ2-7	TGTGCCAGCAGCTGGGGGGGGCTCGACGAGCAGTACTTC	CASSWGGLDEQYF
NA	NA	TRBV28	TRBJ1-1	TGTGCCAGCAGAAATACAGGGAACACTGAAGCTTTCTTT	CASRNTGNTEAFF
NA	NA	TRBV5-1	TRBJ1-1	TGCGCCAGCAGCTTGCAGGAAGGGACTGAAGCTTTCTTT	CASSLQEGTEAFF
NA	NA	TRBV28	TRBJ2-7	TGTGCCAGCCATGAGGGGTCTGGGGGCCCCTACGAGCAGTACTTC	CASHEGSGGPYEQYF
NA	NA	TRBV6-5	TRBJ2-7	TGTGCCAGCAGTTACTCCCCGGGGGCCTACGAGCAGTACTTC	CASSYSPGAYEQYF
NA	TRBD1	TRBV4-3	TRBJ2-5	TGCGCCAGCAGCCAGGGGACAGCCGAGTACTTC	CASSQGTAEYF
NA	NA	TRBV7-2	TRBJ2-3	TGTGCCAGCACCGGCGACAGCAGCACAGATACGCAGTATTTT	CASTGDSSTDTQYF
NA	NA	TRBV6-6	TRBJ2-7	TGTGCCAGCAGTTCCTTTGGCTACGAGCAGTACTTC	CASSSFGYEQYF
NA	NA	TRBV6-1	TRBJ1-5	TGTGCCAGCAGTGGTGGACAGTCAAATCAGCCCCAGCATTTT	CASSGGQSNQPQHF
NA	TRBD1	TRBV5-4	TRBJ2-1	TGTGCCAGCAGCTTGCGCGACAGGGGGCTGAATGAGCAGTTCTTC	CASSLRDRGLNEQFF
NA	NA	TRBV7-2	TRBJ1-1	TGTGCCAGCAGTTTCAGTCCAGCGAGCACTGAAGCTTTCTTT	CASSFSPASTEAFF